This TCR beta chain stems from a study of T cells in Graves' hyperthyroidism and ophthalmopathy. Across the study: Peripheral blood was collected at initial diagnosis, before any treatment.

TCR beta CDR3 region amplification was performed from RNA transcripts. An initial round of RT-PCR targeting the TCR CDR3 relied on the HTBI primer set. A single record per CDR3 protein comes from TCRdb applying MiXCR to the multiplex PCR reads. The sample holds around 500,000 distinct CDR3 sequences; about 20% are singletons and the top ten take under 55%. Deletions cut 1 base from V and 6 bases from J, with 13 bases between. The CDR3 has 14 residues. Germline V lookup: CDR1 MDHEN, CDR2 SYDVKM. This clonotype was counted many times. This clonotype was obtained from a woman in her seventies with Graves' ophthalmopathy. This rearrangement joins TRBV28 to TRBJ2-7, with TRBD2 as a possible D gene (5 bases). Sequencing was done on a sample of blood. The DNA of the CDR3 is TGTGCCAGCAGTTTATCTCACGTCCGGGGCGAGCAGTACTTC. Translated, it gives CASSLSHVRGEQYF.